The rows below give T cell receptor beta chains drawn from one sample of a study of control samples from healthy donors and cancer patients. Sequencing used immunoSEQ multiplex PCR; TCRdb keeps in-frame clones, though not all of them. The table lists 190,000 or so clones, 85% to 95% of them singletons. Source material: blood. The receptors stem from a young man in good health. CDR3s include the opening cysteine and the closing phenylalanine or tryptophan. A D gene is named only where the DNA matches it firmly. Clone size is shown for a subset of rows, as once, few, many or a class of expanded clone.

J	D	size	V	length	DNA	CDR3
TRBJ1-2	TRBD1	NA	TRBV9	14	TGTGCCAGCAGCGGAAGGACAGGGCCCCATGGCTACACCTTC	CASSGRTGPHGYTF
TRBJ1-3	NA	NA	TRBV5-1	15	TGCGCCAGCACCGCCGACCGAGCCTCTGGAAACACCATATATTTT	CASTADRASGNTIYF
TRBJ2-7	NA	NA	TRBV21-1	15	TGTGCCAGCAGCAAGACGGTTACGGGGGAATACGAGCAGTACTTC	CASSKTVTGEYEQYF
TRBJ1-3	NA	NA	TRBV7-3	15	TGTGCCAGCAGCCCCGGGGGGGGCGCCGGAAACACCATATATTTT	CASSPGGGAGNTIYF
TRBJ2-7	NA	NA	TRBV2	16	TGTGCCAGCAGTGAAGCGAGGGGGGAGTTGTCCTACGAGCAGTACTTC	CASSEARGELSYEQYF
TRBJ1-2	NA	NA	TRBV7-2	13	TGTGCCAGCAGCGGGGAGGGCGAAGGTGGCTACACCTTC	CASSGEGEGGYTF
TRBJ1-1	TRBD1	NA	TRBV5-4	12	TGTGCCAGCGGACAGGTTCACACTGAAGCTTTCTTT	CASGQVHTEAFF
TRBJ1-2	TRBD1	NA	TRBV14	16	TGTGCCAGCAGCTCTCAAGACAGGGGAAGGGTCTATGGCTACACCTTC	CASSSQDRGRVYGYTF
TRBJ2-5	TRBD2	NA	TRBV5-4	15	TGTGCCAGCAGCTTGGCGGGGGGGCGGAAGGAGACCCAGTACTTC	CASSLAGGRKETQYF
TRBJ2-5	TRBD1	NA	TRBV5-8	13	TGTGCCAGCAGCCAGGGACAGCAAGAGACCCAGTACTTC	CASSQGQQETQYF
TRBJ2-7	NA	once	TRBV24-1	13	TGTGCCACCAGTGACCCTACTGGCTACGAGCAGTACTTC	CATSDPTGYEQYF
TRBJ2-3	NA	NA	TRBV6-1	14	TGTGCCAGCAGTGAAGGCAGGGCCACAGATACGCAGTATTTT	CASSEGRATDTQYF
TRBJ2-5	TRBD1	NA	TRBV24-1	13	TGTGCCACCAGCGACAGGGGGCGGGAGACCCAGTACTTC	CATSDRGRETQYF
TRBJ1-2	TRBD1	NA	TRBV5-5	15	TGTGCCAGCAGCTTGGACTGGACAGGGGTCTATGGCTACACCTTC	CASSLDWTGVYGYTF
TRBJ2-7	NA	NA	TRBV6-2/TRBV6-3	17	TGTGCCAGCAGTTACCCCCCCGACGGATGGCTGGGATACGAGCAGTACTTC	CASSYPPDGWLGYEQYF
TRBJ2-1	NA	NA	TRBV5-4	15	TGTGCCAGCAGCGCTGGACTGCCGTCCTACAATGAGCAGTTCTTC	CASSAGLPSYNEQFF
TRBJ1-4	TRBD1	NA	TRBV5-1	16	TGCGCCAGCAGCTTGGTACAGGGGGCATTGGGGGAAAAACTGTTTTTT	CASSLVQGALGEKLFF
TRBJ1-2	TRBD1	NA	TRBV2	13	TGTGCCAGCAGGGGGACAGCAAACTATGGCTACACCTTC	CASRGTANYGYTF
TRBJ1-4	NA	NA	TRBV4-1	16	TGCGCCAGCAGCCAAACGGAAGGCCTTCATAATGAAAAACTGTTTTTT	CASSQTEGLHNEKLFF
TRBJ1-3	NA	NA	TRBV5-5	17	TGTGCCAGCAGCTTTTGGCCCCAACTTAACTCTGGAAACACCATATATTTT	CASSFWPQLNSGNTIYF
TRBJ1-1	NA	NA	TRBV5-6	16	TGTGCCAGCAGCCCCTCGGGGTGGATTAAGAGCACTGAAGCTTTCTTT	CASSPSGWIKSTEAFF
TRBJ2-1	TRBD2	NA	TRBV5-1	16	TGCGCCAGCAGCCCTAACGGGGGGAGCTCCTACAATGAGCAGTTCTTC	CASSPNGGSSYNEQFF
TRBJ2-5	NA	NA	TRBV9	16	TGTGCCAGCAGCGTAGGACAGCGATGGGTTAAAGAGACCCAGTACTTC	CASSVGQRWVKETQYF
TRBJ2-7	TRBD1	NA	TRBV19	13	TGTGCCACCCGGGACAGGGCCTACTACGAGCAGTACTTC	CATRDRAYYEQYF
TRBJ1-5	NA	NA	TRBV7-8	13	TGTGCCAGCAGCTTTGGGAGGACGGAGCCCCAGCATTTT	CASSFGRTEPQHF
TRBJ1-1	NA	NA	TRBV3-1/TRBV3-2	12	TGTGCCAGCAGCCAAGCCCCCTTCGGGGCTTTCTTT	CASSQAPFGAFF
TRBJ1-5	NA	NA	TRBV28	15	TGTGCCAGCAGTTCATACAGGATCAGCAATCAGCCCCAGCATTTT	CASSSYRISNQPQHF
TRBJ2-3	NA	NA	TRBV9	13	TGTGCCAGCAGCTTCACGGGGGCAGATACGCAGTATTTT	CASSFTGADTQYF
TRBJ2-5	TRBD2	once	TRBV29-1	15	TGCAGCGTTCGCCAGCGGGGGTCCCAGGAGGAGACCCAGTACTTC	CSVRQRGSQEETQYF
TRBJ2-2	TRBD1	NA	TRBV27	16	TGTGCCAGCAGTTTATCGACAGGGGGCCTCACCGGGGAGCTGTTTTTT	CASSLSTGGLTGELFF
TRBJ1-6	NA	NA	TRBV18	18	TGTGCCAGCTCACCATTTGTCGCAGGGAGCTCCTATAATTCACCCCTCCACTTT	CASSPFVAGSSYNSPLHF
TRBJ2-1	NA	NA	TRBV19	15	TGTGCCAGTAGTACCGGGGTTAGCTCCTACAATGAGCAGTTCTTC	CASSTGVSSYNEQFF
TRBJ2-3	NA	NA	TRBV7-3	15	TGTGCCAGCAGCCTGGGGCAGGAGTACACAGATACGCAGTATTTT	CASSLGQEYTDTQYF
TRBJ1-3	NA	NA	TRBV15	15	TGTGCCACCAGCATTGGAAGGCAGGGTGGAAACACCATATATTTT	CATSIGRQGGNTIYF
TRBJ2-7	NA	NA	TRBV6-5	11	TGTGCCAGCAGCAAGTACTACGAGCAGTACTTC	CASSKYYEQYF
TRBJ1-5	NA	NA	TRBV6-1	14	TGTGCCAGCAGTGAAGATCTCTGGGGACAGCCCCAGCATTTT	CASSEDLWGQPQHF
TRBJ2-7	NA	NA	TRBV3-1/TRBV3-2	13	TGTGCCAGCAGCCAAGATTGGTCGGGGGAGCAGTACTTC	CASSQDWSGEQYF
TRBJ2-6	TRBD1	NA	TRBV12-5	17	TGTGCTAGTGGTCCGGGACAGGGAAACTCCGGGGCCAACGTCCTGACTTTC	CASGPGQGNSGANVLTF
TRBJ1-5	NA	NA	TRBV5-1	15	TGCGCCAGCAGCTTGGATGGGGCAGCTGATCAGCCCCAGCATTTT	CASSLDGAADQPQHF
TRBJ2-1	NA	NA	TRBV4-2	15	TGTGCCAGCAGCCAAGATTCTTCAGGTCACAATGAGCAGTTCTTC	CASSQDSSGHNEQFF
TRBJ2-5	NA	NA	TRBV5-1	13	TGCGCCAGCAGTCACGGGCAGGGGGAGACCCAGTACTTC	CASSHGQGETQYF
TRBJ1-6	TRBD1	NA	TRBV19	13	TGTGCCAGTAGTATGGACAGGGGTTCACCCCTCCACTTT	CASSMDRGSPLHF
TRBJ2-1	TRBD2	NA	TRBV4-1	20	TGCGCCAGCAGCCAAGATCCCACCGGTTCCGGGACTAGCGGGGGGGGATCGCAGTTCTTC	CASSQDPTGSGTSGGGSQFF
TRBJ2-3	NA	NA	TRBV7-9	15	TGTGCCAGCAGCTTCCCGGGACGATCCCTTCATACGCAGTATTTT	CASSFPGRSLHTQYF
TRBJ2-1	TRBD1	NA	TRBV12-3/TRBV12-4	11	TGTGCCAGCAGCCTCTCGGACAGGTGGTTCTTC	CASSLSDRWFF
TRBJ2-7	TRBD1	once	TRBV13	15	TGTGCCAGCAGCTCCTATAGACAGGGGGCCTACGAGCAGTACTTC	CASSSYRQGAYEQYF